This T cell receptor beta chain was recorded in a study of memory CD4+ T cells and cytomegalovirus serostatus. Study-wide context: Donors were healthy Belgian adults, some 10 CMV seropositive and approximately 25 seronegative. Study-level results: About 40% of the roughly 160 known CMV-associated TCRbeta sequences appeared in CD4+ memory.

Single viable CD3+CD4+CD8-CD45RO+ cells were sorted as the memory CD4+ T cells. Positive selection with CD4 microbeads enriched total CD4+ T cells. Regarding this clone: The antigen is undetermined.

As processed by the authors: Out-of-frame sequences were removed, leaving a few million distinct TCRbeta sequences. Clones were read by immunoSEQ multiplex PCR, and TCRdb kept only the in-frame ones, dropping some. V and J calls and clone size come straight from that table; D and trimming were deduced from the DNA. The sample lists about 64,000 clones, about 74% occurring once. The ends were cut back, 1 base at V and 11 bases at J, with 12 bases in the middle. The CDR3 extends over 14 amino acids. Germline assignment: CDR1 KGHSH and CDR2 LQKENI. The specimen was memory CD4+ T cells from blood. This receptor was obtained from an adult in good health and CMV-seronegative. V gene TRBV18 combines with J gene TRBJ1-6; a weak D match, TRBD1 (6 bases). The CDR3 region has the DNA TGTGCCAGCTCACCACGGGACATTTTCGCACCCCTCCACTTT. Translating it yields CASSPRDIFAPLHF.